This T cell receptor (beta chain) was sequenced during a study of CD8+ T cells in alopecia areata. The overall study: Among treated patients, oral tofacitinib was administered at 5 to 10 mg twice daily.

As the sequencing template, cDNA was produced by extracting RNA and reverse transcribing it. TCRdb's table, derived via immunoSEQ multiplex PCR, lists solely in-frame clones and lacks some. The sample has 160,000 or so clones, 65% to 75% seen once. The CDR3 is made up of 15 amino acids. The germline gives CDR1 MNHEY, CDR2 SMNVEV (reference sequence). V was cut by 3 bases and J by 3 bases, with 12 bases left in between. Study results and limitations: Greater clonality was observed in lesional scalp samples, especially alopecia totalis/universalis, versus normal scalp.

As concerns this clone: Its target is unknown.

As part of sample collection, lesional scalp punch biopsies and peripheral blood were taken from alopecia areata patients. Sorting of PBMCs yielded the CD4+ and CD8+ T cells. The TCR sequence derives from a human donor with alopecia areata. This rearrangement joins TRBV27 to TRBJ2-1, with D possibly called TRBD1 or TRBD2 (5 bases each). The specimen was CD8+ T cells sorted from blood, collected at week 0. The CDR3 DNA follows: TGTGCCAGCAGTTTGTTGGGACCCAACTACAATGAGCAGTTCTTC. Translation: CASSLLGPNYNEQFF.